One sample yielded the 8 T cell receptor beta chains listed below, sequenced in a study of cytotoxic CD8 clonotypes in ibrutinib-treated CLL. Repertoires were generated with immunoSEQ multiplex PCR, while TCRdb's copy carries only in-frame clones and drops some. The profile covers approximately 130,000 clones, with roughly 84% appearing a single time and 3.3% taken by the ten largest. Sequences were derived from PBMCs, sampled after 24 months of ibrutinib treatment. Every receptor here comes from a human donor with chronic lymphocytic leukemia.

V usage is TRBV28 and J usage is TRBJ2-7; maybe TRBD2 (5 bases). This CDR3 is built from 15 residues. The V gene's germline CDR1 is MDHEN and CDR2 SYDVKM. Trimming took 2 bases from V and 7 from J, leaving 18 bases between them. The CDR3 loop is CASSLGMLGRGEQYF. The CDR3 DNA is TGTGCCAGCAGTTTAGGGATGTTGGGCAGAGGGGAGCAGTACTTC.

This rearrangement joins TRBV6-1 to TRBJ1-5; D may be TRBD1 (5 bases). Germline CDR1 MNHNS, CDR2 SASEGT. Deletions cut 4 bases from V and 5 bases from J, with 6 bases between. CDR3 size: 12 residues. The CDR3 bases are TGTGCCAGCAGTGGGGGGGATCAGCCCCAGCATTTT. Protein: CASSGGDQPQHF.

The chain links TRBV5-8 to TRBJ2-2; 10 bases agree with TRBD1. V lost 4 bases, J lost 6 bases, and 12 bases stayed unmatched. CDR1 SGHTS and CDR2 YDEGEE come from the germline V gene. The CDR3 loop spans 17 amino acids. CDR3 protein: CASSPWDGQGVPGELFF. The CDR3 DNA reads TGTGCCAGCAGCCCATGGGATGGACAGGGGGTCCCCGGGGAGCTGTTTTTT. Filled out from reference TRBV5-8 and TRBJ2-2, the complete variable domain reads EAGVTQSPTHLIKTRGQQATLRCSPISGHTSVYWYQQALGLGLQFLLWYDEGEERNRGNFPPRFSGRQFPNYSSELNVNALELEDSALYLCASSPWDGQGVPGELFFGEGSRLTVL.

The V and J genes are TRBV7-9 and TRBJ2-6; 8 bases agree with TRBD1. Germline-derived CDR1 and CDR2 are SEHNR and FQNEAQ (reference sequence). Trimming removed 5 bases from V and 2 bases from J; junction bases left unmatched: 8. This CDR3 contains 17 residues. This CDR3 is CASSHGQGRAGANVLTF. The CDR3 DNA sequence: TGTGCCAGCAGCCACGGACAGGGACGGGCTGGGGCCAACGTCCTGACTTTC.

In this sample, this clone turned up a few times. The chain employs TRBV11-2 and TRBJ1-1; no firm D call. CDR3 length: 13 amino acids. V lost 5 bases to trimming and J lost 3 bases, with 10 bases between them. Looked up from germline, CDR1 is SGHAT and CDR2 is FQNNGV. In DNA, the CDR3 is TGTGCCAGCAGCCCCGGGAAATACACTGAAGCTTTCTTT. This translates into CASSPGKYTEAFF.

The CDR3 region has the DNA TGCGCCAGCAGCTTTGGGGGGAACACCGGGGAGCTGTTTTTT. Its protein product is CASSFGGNTGELFF. The V gene is TRBV5-1, the J gene TRBJ2-2; D assignment may be TRBD1 or TRBD2 (5 bases each). From germline, CDR1 is SGHRS and CDR2 YFSETQ. V dropped 2 bases and J dropped 1 base, with 6 bases sitting between them. This CDR3 region has 14 residues.

The sample holds a few counts of this clone. In DNA form, the CDR3 reads TGTGCCAGCAGCCTCGGGACAGGTGGGGATTCACCCCTCCACTTT. Translating gives CASSLGTGGDSPLHF. J is TRBJ1-6 and V is TRBV7-9; 8 bases agree with TRBD1. V was clipped by 5 bases and J by 8 bases; unmatched bases: 8. Germline V gene data show CDR1 as SEHNR and CDR2 as FQNEAQ (reference sequence). CDR3 size: 15 residues.

The chain carries TRBV10-3 and TRBJ2-7, with TRBD1 matching 9 bases. J was trimmed by 0 bases and V by 6 bases; bases with no gene match: 3. Germline V gene lookup returns CDR1 ENHRY and CDR2 SYGVKD. The length of the CDR3 is 14 residues. Written as DNA, the CDR3 is TGTGCCATCAGAACAGGGGGCAGCTCCTACGAGCAGTACTTC. Its protein is CAIRTGGSSYEQYF.